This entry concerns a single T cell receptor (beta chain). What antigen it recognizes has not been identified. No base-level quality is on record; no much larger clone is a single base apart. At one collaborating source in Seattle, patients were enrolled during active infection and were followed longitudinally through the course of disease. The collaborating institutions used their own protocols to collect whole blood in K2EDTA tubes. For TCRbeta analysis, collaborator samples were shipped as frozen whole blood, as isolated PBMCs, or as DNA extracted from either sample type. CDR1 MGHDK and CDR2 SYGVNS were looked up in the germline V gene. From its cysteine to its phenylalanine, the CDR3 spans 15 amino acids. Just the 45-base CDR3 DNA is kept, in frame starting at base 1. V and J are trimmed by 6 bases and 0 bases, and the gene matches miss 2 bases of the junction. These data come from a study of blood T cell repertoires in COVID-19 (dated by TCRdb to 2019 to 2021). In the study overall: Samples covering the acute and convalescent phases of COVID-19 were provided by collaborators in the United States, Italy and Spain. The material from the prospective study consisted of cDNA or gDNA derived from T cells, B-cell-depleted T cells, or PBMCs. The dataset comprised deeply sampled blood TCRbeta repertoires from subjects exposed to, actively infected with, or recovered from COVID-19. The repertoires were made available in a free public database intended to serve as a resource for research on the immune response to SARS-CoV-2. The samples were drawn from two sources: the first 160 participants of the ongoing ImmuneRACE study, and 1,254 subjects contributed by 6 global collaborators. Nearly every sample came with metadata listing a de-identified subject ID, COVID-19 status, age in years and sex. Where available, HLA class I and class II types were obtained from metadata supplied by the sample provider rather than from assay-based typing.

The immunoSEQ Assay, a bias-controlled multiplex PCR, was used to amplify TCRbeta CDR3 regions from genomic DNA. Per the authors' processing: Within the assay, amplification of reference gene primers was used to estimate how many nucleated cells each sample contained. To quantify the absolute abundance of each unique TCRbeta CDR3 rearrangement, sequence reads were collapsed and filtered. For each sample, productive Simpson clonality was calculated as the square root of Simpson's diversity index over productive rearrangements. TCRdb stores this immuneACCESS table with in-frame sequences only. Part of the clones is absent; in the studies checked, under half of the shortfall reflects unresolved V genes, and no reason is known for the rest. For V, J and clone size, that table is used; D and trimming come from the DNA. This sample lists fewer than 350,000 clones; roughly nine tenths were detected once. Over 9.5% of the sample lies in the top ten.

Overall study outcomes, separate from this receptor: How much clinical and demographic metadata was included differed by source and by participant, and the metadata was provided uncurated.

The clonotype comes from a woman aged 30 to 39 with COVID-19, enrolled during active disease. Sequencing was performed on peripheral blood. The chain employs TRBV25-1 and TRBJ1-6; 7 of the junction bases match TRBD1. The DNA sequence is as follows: TGTGCCAGCAGGTGGGACAGCTCCTATAATTCACCCCTCCACTTT. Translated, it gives CASRWDSSYNSPLHF.